Listed here are 14 T cell receptor beta chains from one sample, sequenced in a study of blood T cell repertoires in COVID-19. Only in-frame clones appear in the TCRdb table, and some are missing; sequencing was by immunoSEQ multiplex PCR. The sample comprises 55,000 to 80,000 clones, around nine tenths of which are singletons, and 1% rests with the top ten. The sample taken for sequencing was peripheral blood. These receptor sequences come from a man in his 70s with acute or convalescent COVID-19.

The chain combines TRBV27 with TRBJ2-5, with D perhaps matching TRBD1 (6 bases). V lost 6 bases and J lost 2, with 10 bases in between. The germline CDR1 and CDR2 sequences are MNHEY and SMNVEV (reference sequence). There are 13 residues in the CDR3. For the CDR3, the DNA is TGTGCCAGCAGACGAAGGGGGCAAGAGACCCAGTACTTC. This encodes CASRRRGQETQYF.

V usage is TRBV15 and J usage is TRBJ1-4; TRBD1 matches 8 bases. The germline V gene encodes CDR1 LNHNV and CDR2 YYDKDF (reference sequence). With V trimmed by 3 bases and J by 4 bases, 4 bases remained unmatched. CDR3 length: 15 amino acids. CDR3 in DNA: TGTGCCACCAGCAGGGAGACAGGGGTTAATGAAAAACTGTTTTTT. Protein sequence: CATSRETGVNEKLFF.

This chain connects TRBV9 to TRBJ2-3; TRBD2 matches at 7 bases. V was pared by 0 bases and J by 5 bases, with 6 bases of the junction left unmatched. This CDR3 has 15 residues. Germline V gives CDR1 SGDLS, CDR2 YYNGEE. In nucleotides, the CDR3 is TGTGCCAGCAGCGTAGAGGCGGGAGTGATAGATACGCAGTATTTT. Its translation is CASSVEAGVIDTQYF.

Here the CDR3 DNA reads TGTGCCAGTCGGGACAGGGGGCGGTCGGTTTACAACGAGCAGTACTTC. Amino acid sequence: CASRDRGRSVYNEQYF. The chain has TRBV19 and TRBJ2-7, with 12 bases lining up with TRBD1. With V trimmed by 8 bases and J by 5 bases, 13 bases remained unmatched. Germline V gene sequence: CDR1 LNHDA, CDR2 SQIVND (reference sequence). This CDR3 spans 16 amino acids.

The gene calls are TRBV28 and TRBJ1-1; D is ambiguous. CDR3 size: 11 residues. V was clipped by 2 bases and J by 7 bases, with 5 bases between them. Germline assignment: CDR1 MDHEN and CDR2 SYDVKM. The CDR3 loop is CASSLHSEAFF. The CDR3 coding sequence is TGTGCCAGCAGTTTACACAGTGAAGCTTTCTTT.

This sequence joins TRBV12-3 or TRBV12-4 and TRBJ2-3, with D hard to call. This CDR3 comprises 12 residues. The V gene lost 5 bases and the J gene lost 4 bases, with 7 bases spanning the gap. For the CDR3, the DNA is TGTGCCAGCAGTAACAACGCAGATACGCAGTATTTT. Its protein product is CASSNNADTQYF.

With respect to this clone: A junction end diverges from the germline sequence, so it may reflect a read error. This chain joins TRBV7-7 and TRBJ1-5; 9 bases agree with TRBD1. Germline loops: CDR1 SSHAT, CDR2 FNYEAQ (reference sequence). The CDR3 is 13 residues long. The CDR3 region is CASSRDRDSPQHF. The CDR3 DNA follows: TGTGCTAGCAGCCGGGACAGGGATTCGCCCCAGCATTTT.

The chain carries TRBV28 and TRBJ1-1, with D unresolved. Trimming removed 4 bases from V and 3 bases from J, with 15 bases in between. This CDR3 has 15 amino acids. The V gene's germline CDR1 is MDHEN and CDR2 SYDVKM. The CDR3 sequence is CASSWGWRGDTEAFF. The CDR3 DNA is TGTGCCAGCAGTTGGGGATGGCGGGGAGACACTGAAGCTTTCTTT.

The chain has TRBV27 and TRBJ1-1; D ambiguous. The V gene lost 5 bases and the J gene lost 3 bases, with 16 bases spanning the gap. The V gene's germline CDR1 is MNHEY and CDR2 SMNVEV (reference sequence). The CDR3 totals 15 residues. The CDR3: CASSPRLVSDTEAFF. The CDR3 coding sequence is TGTGCCAGCAGTCCCCGTTTAGTTAGTGACACTGAAGCTTTCTTT.

This chain connects TRBV6-6 to TRBJ1-3; D gene unclear. The germline V gene has CDR1 MNHNY and CDR2 SVGAGI (reference sequence). CDR3 size: 15 residues. Trimming took 5 bases from V and 4 from J, leaving 15 bases between them. The CDR3 region is CASSPDSIGGNTIYF. DNA for the CDR3: TGTGCCAGCAGTCCGGACTCAATAGGCGGAAACACCATATATTTT.

The gene calls are TRBV9 and TRBJ2-1, with D maybe TRBD2 (5 bases). Per the germline V gene, CDR1 is SGDLS and CDR2 is YYNGEE. V shed 4 bases and J shed 6 bases, with 20 bases lying between them. The length of the CDR3 is 16 residues. Here the CDR3 DNA reads TGTGCCAGCAGCCGCTCAGACGGGCGGGTAACCAATGAGCAGTTCTTC. It specifies CASSRSDGRVTNEQFF. The full variable domain, with the rest looked up from reference TRBV9 and TRBJ2-1, is DSGVTQTPKHLITATGQRVTLRCSPRSGDLSVYWYQQSLDQGLQFLIQYYNGEERAKGNILERFSAQQFPDLHSELNLSSLELGDSALYFCASSRSDGRVTNEQFFGPGTRLTVL.

The chain employs TRBV15 and TRBJ1-1; D is perhaps TRBD1 (5 bases). The germline gives CDR1 LNHNV, CDR2 YYDKDF (reference sequence). The CDR3 contains 13 residues. Trimming stripped 1 base from V and 5 bases from J, with 8 bases between. CDR3 nucleotides: TGTGCCACCAGCAGAGCGGGGGGAACTGAAGCTTTCTTT. Its protein is CATSRAGGTEAFF.

V gene TRBV7-2 combines with J gene TRBJ1-2; D is undetermined. This CDR3 contains 14 residues. The germline V gene has CDR1 SGHTA and CDR2 FQGNSA. V dropped 1 base and J dropped 5 bases, with 11 bases sitting between them. CDR3 region: CASSLDRSTYGYTF. The CDR3 DNA is TGTGCCAGCAGCTTAGACCGAAGTACTTATGGCTACACCTTC. The full variable domain, in which reference TRBV7-2 and TRBJ1-2 provide the parts outside the CDR3, is GAGVSQSPSNKVTEKGKDVELRCDPISGHTALYWYRQSLGQGLEFLIYFQGNSAPDKSGLPSDRFSAERTGGSVSTLTIQRTQQEDSAVYLCASSLDRSTYGYTFGSGTRLTVV.

The V gene is TRBV6-5, the J gene TRBJ2-5; D possibly corresponds to TRBD1 (6 bases). The CDR3 is 14 residues long. Trimming took off 7 bases at V and 5 bases at J, with 17 bases between the two ends. Germline V gene data show CDR1 as MNHEY and CDR2 as SVGAGI. The DNA of the CDR3 is TGTGCCAGCATTTGGGGTACAGGGAGCGAGACCCAGTACTTC. Amino acid sequence: CASIWGTGSETQYF.